The 18 T cell receptor beta chains below come from one sample, sequenced in a study of T cells in Graves' hyperthyroidism and ophthalmopathy. RNA transcripts yielded amplified TCR beta CDR3 regions. With the HTBI primer set, the TCR CDR3 went through a first round of RT-PCR. TCRdb independently ran MiXCR on the multiplex PCR reads; one entry per CDR3 protein. The sample lists some 340,000 distinct CDR3 sequences; approximately 14% were seen once. The specimen sequenced was blood. These receptors were taken from a middle-aged woman with Graves' ophthalmopathy.

This clonotype showed up many times. This chain connects TRBV3-1 to TRBJ2-2; no firm D call. Per the germline V gene, CDR1 is LGHDT and CDR2 is YNNKEL (reference sequence). V dropped 7 bases and J dropped 4 bases, with 13 bases sitting between them. The CDR3 has 14 amino acids. Here the CDR3 reads CASTWRPGTGELFF. CDR3 nucleotide sequence: TGTGCCAGCACCTGGCGACCCGGCACCGGGGAGCTGTTTTTT.

This rearrangement joins TRBV6-5 to TRBJ1-3; the D is unclear. Germline CDR1 is MNHEY and CDR2 is SVGAGI. V lost 4 bases to trimming and J lost 4 bases, with 8 bases between them. The CDR3 runs 13 residues. This CDR3 is CASSLGLGNTIYF. Written as DNA, the CDR3 is TGTGCCAGCAGTTTGGGCCTGGGAAACACCATATATTTT.

The sample holds many counts of this clonotype. The V and J genes are TRBV12-3 or TRBV12-4 and TRBJ1-5; D uncertain. The CDR3 runs 13 residues. Trimming took off 4 bases at V and 1 base at J, with 5 bases between the two ends. CDR3 nucleotide sequence: TGTGCCAGCAGTTATATGAGCAATCAGCCCCAGCATTTT. This codes for CASSYMSNQPQHF.

This clonotype was picked up many times. The gene calls are TRBV20-1 and TRBJ1-4; maybe TRBD1 (5 bases). The CDR3 extends over 13 amino acids. V lost 5 bases and J 11 bases, leaving 18 bases between the germline ends. Per the germline V gene, CDR1 is DFQATT and CDR2 is SNEGSKA (reference sequence). CDR3 nucleotide sequence: TGCAGTGCTCCAGCCCGGGACCTAGGGAAACTGTTTTTT. Protein sequence: CSAPARDLGKLFF.

The sample holds many counts of this clonotype. This chain joins TRBV12-5 and TRBJ2-3; the D is unclear. The CDR3 totals 13 residues. Germline loops: CDR1 LGHNT, CDR2 FRNRAP. V was clipped by 6 bases and J by 3 bases, with 10 bases between them. CDR3 loop: CASGGFGTDTQYF. For the CDR3, the DNA is TGTGCTAGTGGAGGGTTTGGGACAGATACGCAGTATTTT.

A few counts support this clonotype. J is TRBJ2-1 and V is TRBV5-4; TRBD2 agrees at 8 bases. Germline V gene lookup returns CDR1 SGHNT and CDR2 YYREEE (reference sequence). The V gene end was trimmed by 4 bases and the J gene end by 7 bases; junction bases not matched to a gene: 13. The CDR3 is made up of 16 amino acids. CDR3 coding DNA: TGTGCCAGCAGCGTCGAAGCGGGGGCCCTTGGAAATGAGCAGTTCTTC. It translates to CASSVEAGALGNEQFF. Full variable domain (remainder filled in from reference TRBV5-4 and TRBJ2-1): ETGVTQSPTHLIKTRGQQVTLRCSSQSGHNTVSWYQQALGQGPQFIFQYYREEENGRGNFPPRFSGLQFPNYSSELNVNALELDDSALYLCASSVEAGALGNEQFFGPGTRLTVL.

This clonotype occurred many times. The rearrangement uses TRBV27 and TRBJ1-2; D is unclear. CDR1 and CDR2 from the germline V gene are MNHEY and SMNVEV (reference sequence). The CDR3 is 13 residues long. V was trimmed by 3 bases and J by 3 bases, leaving 8 bases between them. The CDR3 nucleotides read TGTGCCAGCAGTTTTGGACCCTACTATGGCTACACCTTC. This translates into CASSFGPYYGYTF.

This clonotype appeared many times. This chain uses TRBV29-1 with TRBJ2-5; a weak D match, TRBD1 (5 bases). This CDR3 is 12 amino acids long. V was clipped by 7 bases and J by 5 bases, with 14 bases between them. Germline-derived CDR1 and CDR2 are SQVTM and ANQGSEA. CDR3 nucleotide sequence: TGCAGCGCTGACCAGGGAACGGAGACCCAGTACTTC. Protein product: CSADQGTETQYF.

Many counts were recorded for this clonotype. The J gene is TRBJ2-7, the V gene TRBV7-2, with 7 positions matching TRBD1. The V gene's germline CDR1 is SGHTA and CDR2 FQGNSA. V gave up 3 bases and J gave up 2 bases; unmatched junction bases: 4. The CDR3 contains 14 residues. The CDR3 sequence: CASSLGQSAYEQYF. The CDR3 DNA reads TGTGCCAGCAGCTTGGGACAGTCGGCCTACGAGCAGTACTTC.

This clonotype showed up just a few times. This chain joins TRBV4-1 and TRBJ2-7, with TRBD1 identical over 7 bases. The CDR3 extends over 15 amino acids. Germline V gives CDR1 MGHRA, CDR2 YSYEKL. V shed 2 bases and J 3 bases; nucleotides not matched to a gene: 7. The CDR3 bases are TGCGCCAGCAGCCAATTGGGACAGCAAAGCTACGAGCAGTACTTC. Its translation: CASSQLGQQSYEQYF.

This clonotype was detected once. The V gene is TRBV5-4, the J gene TRBJ2-3; D is perhaps TRBD2 (6 bases). V lost 7 bases and J 5 bases, leaving 23 bases between the germline ends. This CDR3 region has 16 residues. Germline loops: CDR1 SGHNT, CDR2 YYREEE (reference sequence). CDR3 bases: TGTGCCAGCTCGTGGACTCGGGGAGGTTTTAAAGATACGCAGTATTTT. As protein: CASSWTRGGFKDTQYF.

This clonotype was counted at least ten times. The rearrangement joins TRBV27 to TRBJ2-7; 7 nucleotides match TRBD2. The CDR3 extends over 14 amino acids. The ends lost 3 bases at V and 3 bases at J; junction bases unmatched: 5. Germline-derived CDR1 and CDR2 are MNHEY and SMNVEV (reference sequence). CDR3 loop: CASSFRASGYEQYF. CDR3 DNA: TGTGCCAGCAGTTTTAGGGCTAGCGGCTACGAGCAGTACTTC.

The sample holds many counts of this clonotype. The chain joins TRBV2 to TRBJ2-1, with 9 bases aligning to TRBD2. V lost 8 bases and J lost 5; bases outside the gene matches: 7. Germline CDR1 reads SNHLY; CDR2 reads FYNNEI. The CDR3 is 14 residues long. The CDR3 reads CASGASGVNNEQFF. CDR3 DNA sequence: TGTGCCAGCGGGGCTAGCGGGGTAAACAATGAGCAGTTCTTC.

The rearrangement uses TRBV3-1 and TRBJ2-7, with 8 bases that match TRBD1. This CDR3 has 16 amino acids. Germline values: CDR1 LGHDT, CDR2 YNNKEL (reference sequence). V trimming: 1 base; J trimming: 0 bases; junction bases outside the gene matches: 5. DNA for the CDR3: TGTGCCAGCAGCCAAGTCGGGACAGGTATCTCCTACGAGCAGTACTTC. Its translation is CASSQVGTGISYEQYF.

This clonotype came up a few times. The chain employs TRBV7-2 and TRBJ2-7; D uncertain. Germline CDR1 SGHTA, CDR2 FQGNSA. CDR3 size: 11 residues. Trimming shortened V by 5 bases and J by 7 bases, and 9 bases separated the two germline ends. The CDR3 bases are TGTGCCAGCAGCCCACTTGGGGAGCAGTACTTC. It translates to CASSPLGEQYF.

This clonotype was seen repeatedly, ten times or more. This chain connects TRBV28 to TRBJ1-1; D is unresolved. Germline V gene data show CDR1 as MDHEN and CDR2 as SYDVKM. The CDR3 spans 14 residues. Trimming removed 3 bases from V and 1 base from J, with 9 bases in between. This CDR3 is CASSFVRRNTEAFF. The CDR3 bases are TGTGCCAGCAGTTTTGTTCGTAGGAACACTGAAGCTTTCTTT.

This clonotype was counted only a few times. This chain connects TRBV20-1 to TRBJ2-5; TRBD2 is a possible D gene (5 bases). V lost 1 base and J 7 bases, leaving 16 bases between the germline ends. The germline CDR1 and CDR2 sequences are DFQATT and SNEGSKA (reference sequence). This CDR3 is 14 amino acids long. CDR3 region: CSARASPRAGTQYF. The CDR3 region has the DNA TGCAGTGCTAGAGCATCCCCGAGGGCGGGGACCCAGTACTTC.

This clonotype was counted ten times or more. The chain uses TRBV29-1 and TRBJ2-5; 10 bases align to TRBD1. Looked up from germline, CDR1 is SQVTM and CDR2 is ANQGSEA. This CDR3 has 15 residues. The J segment lost 5 bases and the V segment lost 1 base, leaving 7 bases of the junction unmatched. The CDR3 bases are TGCAGCGTTGAAGGGGACAGGGGAAGGCAGGAGACCCAGTACTTC. It is translated as CSVEGDRGRQETQYF.